These 21 T cell receptor beta chains share one sample of origin, sequenced in a study of cytotoxic CD8 clonotypes in ibrutinib-treated CLL. Data came from immunoSEQ multiplex PCR; TCRdb stores just in-frame clones and leaves some out. Of approximately 340,000 clones listed, under 70% were seen once; the top ten hold roughly 6%. The source was PBMCs, collected after 36 months of ibrutinib treatment. The source is a human donor with chronic lymphocytic leukemia.

The J gene is TRBJ1-2, the V gene TRBV10-2; D unclear. The germline V and J ends were trimmed by 1 base and 2 bases, with 5 bases remaining between them. The CDR3 covers 13 residues. The germline V gene encodes CDR1 WSHSY and CDR2 SAAADI. The CDR3 DNA reads as TGCGCCAGCAGTGAGTTAGTGAACTATGGCTACACCTTC. This translates into CASSELVNYGYTF.

The sample holds a few counts of this clone. The rearrangement links TRBV5-4 to TRBJ1-2; maybe TRBD1 (5 bases). Germline CDR1 is SGHNT and CDR2 is YYREEE (reference sequence). The germline V and J ends were trimmed by 2 bases and 4 bases, with 12 bases remaining between them. There are 14 residues in the CDR3. DNA for the CDR3: TGTGCCAGCAGCTTTCAGGGTTTACGCTATGGCTACACCTTC. The encoded protein is CASSFQGLRYGYTF. Using reference TRBV5-4 and TRBJ1-2 for the parts outside the CDR3, the full variable domain is ETGVTQSPTHLIKTRGQQVTLRCSSQSGHNTVSWYQQALGQGPQFIFQYYREEENGRGNFPPRFSGLQFPNYSSELNVNALELDDSALYLCASSFQGLRYGYTFGSGTRLTVV.

The CDR3 protein is CASSSHPQGSPYEQYF. DNA for the CDR3: TGTGCCAGCAGCTCACACCCACAGGGGAGTCCCTACGAGCAGTACTTC. The V gene is TRBV7-6, the J gene TRBJ2-7, with 7 bases aligning to TRBD1. CDR3 length: 16 amino acids. Germline V gives CDR1 SGHVS, CDR2 FNYEAQ. V was clipped by 4 bases and J by 2 bases; unmatched bases: 11. Full variable domain (rest looked up from reference TRBV7-6 and TRBJ2-7): GAGVSQSPRYKVTKRGQDVALRCDPISGHVSLYWYRQALGQGPEFLTYFNYEAQQDKSGLPNDRFSAERPEGSISTLTIQRTEQRDSAMYRCASSSHPQGSPYEQYFGPGTRLTVT.

The chain has TRBV5-1 and TRBJ2-7; D might be TRBD1 or TRBD2, each matching 6 bases. CDR3 length equals 15 residues. V was shortened by 2 bases and J by 3 bases, with 15 bases between the two germline ends. Germline V gives CDR1 SGHRS, CDR2 YFSETQ. The CDR3 spells CASSFVGGVFYEQYF. The CDR3 DNA is TGCGCCAGCAGCTTTGTGGGGGGCGTTTTCTACGAGCAGTACTTC. Filled out from reference TRBV5-1 and TRBJ2-7, the complete variable domain reads KAGVTQTPRYLIKTRGQQVTLSCSPISGHRSVSWYQQTPGQGLQFLFEYFSETQRNKGNFPGRFSGRQFSNSRSEMNVSTLELGDSALYLCASSFVGGVFYEQYFGPGTRLTVT.

This clone was observed a single time. The rearrangement joins TRBV19 to TRBJ1-1; 8 bases agree with TRBD1. Per germline, CDR1 LNHDA and CDR2 SQIVND (reference sequence). V was clipped by 2 bases and J by 4 bases; unmatched bases: 6. The CDR3 spans 15 residues. The CDR3 DNA reads as TGTGCCAGTAGTATACGCCACAGGGGGTCCACTGAAGCTTTCTTT. Translated, it gives CASSIRHRGSTEAFF.

The V call is TRBV11-1, the J call TRBJ2-1; D is undetermined. V was cut by 3 bases and J by 7 bases, with 7 bases left in between. This CDR3 has 12 amino acids. Germline V CDR1 and CDR2: SGHAT, FQDESV (reference sequence). This chain's CDR3 is CASSFSGNEQFF. DNA of the CDR3: TGTGCCAGCAGCTTTTCCGGGAATGAGCAGTTCTTC.

The chain is built from TRBV7-2 and TRBJ1-5, with D possibly being TRBD1 (6 bases). V was clipped by 2 bases and J by 2 bases, with 7 bases between them. The CDR3 is 14 residues long. Germline CDR1 reads SGHTA; CDR2 reads FQGNSA. The CDR3 nucleotides read TGTGCCAGCAGCTTACGGACAGGCAATCAGCCCCAGCATTTT. Encoded protein: CASSLRTGNQPQHF.

This clone was counted only a few times. V is TRBV7-6 and J is TRBJ2-7; D tentatively fits TRBD1 or TRBD2 (7 bases each). Germline V gene sequence: CDR1 SGHVS, CDR2 FNYEAQ. The V gene lost 5 bases and the J gene lost 4 bases, with 9 bases spanning the gap. The CDR3 consists of 12 residues. CDR3 in amino acids: CASSQGGYEQYF. CDR3 nucleotide sequence: TGTGCCAGCAGCCAGGGGGGGTACGAGCAGTACTTC. Full variable domain (missing parts from reference TRBV7-6 and TRBJ2-7): GAGVSQSPRYKVTKRGQDVALRCDPISGHVSLYWYRQALGQGPEFLTYFNYEAQQDKSGLPNDRFSAERPEGSISTLTIQRTEQRDSAMYRCASSQGGYEQYFGPGTRLTVT.

The V call is TRBV7-2, the J call TRBJ2-7; 9 bases match TRBD2. The CDR3 spans 16 residues. V lost 0 bases, J lost 3 bases, and 6 bases stayed unmatched. Germline-derived CDR1 and CDR2 are SGHTA and FQGNSA. CDR3 region: CASSLALAGANYEQYF. The CDR3 coding sequence is TGTGCCAGCAGCTTAGCACTAGCGGGTGCGAACTACGAGCAGTACTTC.

V and J are TRBV6-5 and TRBJ1-2; a weak D match, TRBD1 (6 bases). Per germline, CDR1 MNHEY and CDR2 SVGAGI. The CDR3 has 15 residues. V was clipped by 5 bases and J by 0 bases, with 13 bases between them. The CDR3 sequence: CASSNRARPNYGYTF. For the CDR3, the DNA is TGTGCCAGCAGTAACAGGGCCAGGCCTAACTATGGCTACACCTTC.

The chain links TRBV6-5 to TRBJ2-2; D may correspond to TRBD1 or TRBD2 (5 bases each). Per germline, CDR1 MNHEY and CDR2 SVGAGI. The CDR3 spans 14 residues. Trimming took off 7 bases at V and 7 bases at J, with 16 bases between the two ends. CDR3 loop: CASIQRGSGGELFF. CDR3 DNA sequence: TGTGCCAGCATCCAGAGGGGCTCGGGCGGGGAGCTGTTTTTT.

J is TRBJ1-5 and V is TRBV10-3; perhaps TRBD1 as D (5 bases). V was clipped by 6 bases and J by 4 bases, with 10 bases between them. This CDR3 region has 13 residues. CDR1 is ENHRY, CDR2 SYGVKD, per germline. CDR3 in DNA: TGTGCCATCAGCCGGGACGAAAATCAGCCCCAGCATTTT. Its protein is CAISRDENQPQHF.

The chain couples TRBV27 to TRBJ1-2; possibly TRBD1 for D (5 bases). The germline V gene has CDR1 MNHEY and CDR2 SMNVEV (reference sequence). With 1 base removed from V and 0 bases from J, the gap between germline ends came to 15 bases. The CDR3 totals 17 residues. CDR3 residues: CASSLYPPTETNYGYTF. DNA for the CDR3: TGTGCCAGCAGTTTATACCCCCCGACAGAAACTAACTATGGCTACACCTTC.

The chain has TRBV5-1 and TRBJ2-1, with no clear D. V was clipped by 4 bases and J by 6 bases, with 11 bases between them. Germline V gives CDR1 SGHRS, CDR2 YFSETQ. CDR3 size: 13 residues. For the CDR3, the DNA is TGCGCCAGCAGCCCCGACGTCCGCAATGAGCAGTTCTTC. Translated, it gives CASSPDVRNEQFF.

In its sample, this clone was seen once. V usage is TRBV5-1 and J usage is TRBJ2-2, with TRBD2 matching 11 bases. The CDR3 length is 16 residues. Trimming cost V 0 bases and J 3 bases; bases outside gene matches: 1. The germline CDR1 and CDR2 sequences are SGHRS and YFSETQ. DNA for the CDR3: TGCGCCAGCAGCTTGGAACTAGCGGGGGACACCGGGGAGCTGTTTTTT. Encoded protein: CASSLELAGDTGELFF.

This clone was recorded a few times. The chain couples TRBV4-2 to TRBJ1-2; no clear D gene. CDR3 size: 14 residues. The germline gives CDR1 LGHNA, CDR2 YNFKEQ. The V end was cut by 1 base, the J end by 0 bases, with 6 bases between. The CDR3 nucleotides are TGTGCCAGCAGCCAAGGTGTAGCTAACTATGGCTACACCTTC. This translates into CASSQGVANYGYTF.

The chain combines TRBV5-1 with TRBJ2-2; weak D call: TRBD1 (6 bases). The V end was cut by 4 bases, the J end by 4 bases, with 11 bases between. This CDR3 is 14 amino acids long. Looked up from germline, CDR1 is SGHRS and CDR2 is YFSETQ. As DNA, the CDR3 is TGCGCCAGCAGCGAGGTACAGGGCACCGGGGAGCTGTTTTTT. The encoded protein is CASSEVQGTGELFF.

This clone came up a few times. This CDR3 is CASSIYRGRTGELFF. In DNA, the CDR3 is TGCGCCAGCAGCATTTACAGGGGACGTACCGGGGAGCTGTTTTTT. The chain combines TRBV5-1 with TRBJ2-2, with 7 bases aligning to TRBD1. Germline-derived CDR1 and CDR2 are SGHRS and YFSETQ. V lost 4 bases, J lost 5 bases, and 8 bases stayed unmatched. This CDR3 is built from 15 residues.

This clone was counted a few times. The rearrangement uses TRBV2 and TRBJ1-2; D remains ambiguous. CDR1 SNHLY and CDR2 FYNNEI come from the germline V gene. V gave up 7 bases and J gave up 4 bases, with 16 bases separating them. This CDR3 contains 14 residues. CDR3 coding DNA: TGTGCCAGCACCCTCCTTGAACGTGGCTATGGCTACACCTTC. Translated: CASTLLERGYGYTF.

The V gene is TRBV5-6, the J gene TRBJ2-3; D gene ambiguous. Trimming stripped 1 base from V and 6 bases from J, with 3 bases between. CDR3 length: 11 residues. Germline lookup yields CDR1 SGHDT and CDR2 YYEEEE. The CDR3 nucleotides are TGTGCCAGCAGCTTGTTTGATACGCAGTATTTT. It translates to CASSLFDTQYF.

The J gene is TRBJ2-7, the V gene TRBV29-1, with D perhaps matching TRBD2 (6 bases). Germline values: CDR1 SQVTM, CDR2 ANQGSEA. V lost 5 bases and J lost 7, with 21 bases in between. This CDR3 contains 14 residues. The CDR3 coding sequence is TGCAGCGTTCCGGGGGTTCGGGTCGGGGCGGAGCAGTACTTC. Amino acid sequence: CSVPGVRVGAEQYF.